This entry features one T cell receptor beta chain sequence. The sample originates from a study of T cell responses to AZD1222 COVID-19 vaccine. The CDR3 runs to 19 residues. Per the germline V gene, CDR1 is LGHDT and CDR2 is YNNKEL (reference sequence). The V gene end was trimmed by 2 bases and the J gene end by 0 bases; junction bases not matched to a gene: 7. TCRdb's table, derived via immunoSEQ multiplex PCR, lists solely in-frame clones and lacks some. The sample shows around 150,000 clones, 91% of them seen only once. This specimen was peripheral blood, taken 28 days after the second dose of the MenACWY control vaccine. The chain combines TRBV3-1 (or the pseudogene TRBV3-2) with TRBJ2-1, with 13 bases identical to TRBD2. This clonotype was obtained from an adult who received the MenACWY meningococcal vaccine as a control. Here the CDR3 DNA reads TGTGCCAGCAGCCAATTACTAGCGGGGGGGTCAAGCTCCTACAATGAGCAGTTCTTC. Its translation: CASSQLLAGGSSSYNEQFF.